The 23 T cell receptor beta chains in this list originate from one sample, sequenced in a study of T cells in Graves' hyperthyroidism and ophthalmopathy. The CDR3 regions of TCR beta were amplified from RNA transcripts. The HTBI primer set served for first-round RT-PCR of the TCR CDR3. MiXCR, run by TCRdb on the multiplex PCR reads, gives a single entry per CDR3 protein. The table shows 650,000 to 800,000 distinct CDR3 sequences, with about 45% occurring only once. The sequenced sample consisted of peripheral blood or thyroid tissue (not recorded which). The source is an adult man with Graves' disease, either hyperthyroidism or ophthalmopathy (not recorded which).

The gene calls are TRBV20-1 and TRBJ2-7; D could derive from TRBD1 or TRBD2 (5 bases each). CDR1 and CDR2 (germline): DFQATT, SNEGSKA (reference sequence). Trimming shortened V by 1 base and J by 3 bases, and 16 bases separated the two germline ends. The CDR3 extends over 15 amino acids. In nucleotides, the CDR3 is TGCAGTGCTAGAGCTCCCAGGGAGATTGACTACGAGCAGTACTTC. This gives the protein CSARAPREIDYEQYF.

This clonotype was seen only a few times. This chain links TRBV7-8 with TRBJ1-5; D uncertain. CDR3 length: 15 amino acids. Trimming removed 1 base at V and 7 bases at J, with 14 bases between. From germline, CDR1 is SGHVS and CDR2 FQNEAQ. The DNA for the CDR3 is TGTGCCAGCAGCTTAGAGGCGGGGAAGTGGCAGCCCCAGCATTTT. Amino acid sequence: CASSLEAGKWQPQHF. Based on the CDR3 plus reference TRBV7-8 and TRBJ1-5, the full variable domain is GAGVSQSPRYKVAKRGQDVALRCDPISGHVSLFWYQQALGQGPEFLTYFQNEAQLDKSGLPSDRFFAERPEGSVSTLKIQRTQQEDSAVYLCASSLEAGKWQPQHFGDGTRLSIL.

The CDR3 nucleotides read TGTGCCACCAGTGATTTGCGGGATAGCACAGATACGCAGTATTTT. Translation: CATSDLRDSTDTQYF. V gene TRBV24-1 combines with J gene TRBJ2-3, with TRBD2 as a possible D gene (5 bases). Germline CDR1 reads KGHDR; CDR2 reads SFDVKD. The CDR3 is 15 amino acids. V dropped 0 bases and J dropped 0 bases, with 6 bases sitting between them.

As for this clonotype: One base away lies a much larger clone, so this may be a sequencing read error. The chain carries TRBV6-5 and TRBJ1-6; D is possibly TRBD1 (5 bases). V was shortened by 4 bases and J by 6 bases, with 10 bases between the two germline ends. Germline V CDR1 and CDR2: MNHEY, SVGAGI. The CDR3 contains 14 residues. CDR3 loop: CASSWAGSNSPLHF. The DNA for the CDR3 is TGTGCCAGCAGTTGGGCAGGGAGTAATTCACCCCTCCACTTT.

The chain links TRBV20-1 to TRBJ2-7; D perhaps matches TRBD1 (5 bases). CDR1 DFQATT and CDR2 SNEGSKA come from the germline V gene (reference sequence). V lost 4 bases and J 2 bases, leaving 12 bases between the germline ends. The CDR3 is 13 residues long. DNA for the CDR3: TGCAGTGCTACAGACGACAGTCCCTACGAGCAGTACTTC. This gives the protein CSATDDSPYEQYF.

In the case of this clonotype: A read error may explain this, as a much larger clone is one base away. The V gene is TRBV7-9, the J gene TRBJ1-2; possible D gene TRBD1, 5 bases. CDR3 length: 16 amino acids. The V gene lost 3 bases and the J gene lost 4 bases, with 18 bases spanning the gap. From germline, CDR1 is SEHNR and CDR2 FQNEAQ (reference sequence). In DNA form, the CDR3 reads TGTGCCAGCAGCTTGGGCAGGGTTATTGCCGGCTATGGCTACACCTTC. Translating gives CASSLGRVIAGYGYTF. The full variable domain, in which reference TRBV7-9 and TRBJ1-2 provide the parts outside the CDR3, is DTGVSQNPRHKITKRGQNVTFRCDPISEHNRLYWYRQTLGQGPEFLTYFQNEAQLEKSRLLSDRFSAERPKGSFSTLEIQRTEQGDSAMYLCASSLGRVIAGYGYTFGSGTRLTVV.

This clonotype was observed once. The DNA of the CDR3 is TGTGCCAGCAGCTTACTAGGGACAGGCGGTCGCTACGAGCAGTACTTC. Amino acid sequence: CASSLLGTGGRYEQYF. The gene calls are TRBV11-1 and TRBJ2-7, with 8 bases lining up with TRBD1. Trimming cost V 2 bases and J 3 bases; bases outside gene matches: 9. Germline V gene data show CDR1 as SGHAT and CDR2 as FQDESV (reference sequence). CDR3 length: 16 residues.

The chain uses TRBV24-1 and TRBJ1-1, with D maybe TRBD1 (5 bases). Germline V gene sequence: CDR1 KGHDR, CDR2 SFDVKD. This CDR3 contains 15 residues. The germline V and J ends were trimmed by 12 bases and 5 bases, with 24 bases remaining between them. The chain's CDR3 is CAGSEFEGPRTEAFF. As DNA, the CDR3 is TGTGCCGGCAGTGAATTCGAGGGGCCGAGGACTGAAGCTTTCTTT.

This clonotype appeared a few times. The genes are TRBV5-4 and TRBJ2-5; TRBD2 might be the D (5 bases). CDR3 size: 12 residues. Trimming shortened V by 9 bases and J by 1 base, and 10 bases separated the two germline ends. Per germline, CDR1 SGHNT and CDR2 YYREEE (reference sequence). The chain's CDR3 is CATAGTQETQYF. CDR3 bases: TGTGCCACCGCGGGTACCCAAGAGACCCAGTACTTC.

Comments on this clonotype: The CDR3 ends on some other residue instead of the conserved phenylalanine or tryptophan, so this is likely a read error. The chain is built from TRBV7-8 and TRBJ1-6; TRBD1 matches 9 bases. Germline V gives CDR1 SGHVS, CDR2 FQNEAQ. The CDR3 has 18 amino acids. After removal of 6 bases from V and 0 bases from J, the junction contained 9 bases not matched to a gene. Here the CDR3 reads CASSEEQGASSYNSPLHS. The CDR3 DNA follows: TGTGCCAGCAGTGAAGAACAGGGGGCCAGCTCCTATAATTCACCCCTCCACTCT.

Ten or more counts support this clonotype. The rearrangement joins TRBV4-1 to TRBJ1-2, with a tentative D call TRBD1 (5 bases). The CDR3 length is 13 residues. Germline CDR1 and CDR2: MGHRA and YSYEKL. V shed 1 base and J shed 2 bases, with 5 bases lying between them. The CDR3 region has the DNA TGCGCCAGCAGCCAAGGGACAAACTATGGCTACACCTTC. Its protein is CASSQGTNYGYTF.

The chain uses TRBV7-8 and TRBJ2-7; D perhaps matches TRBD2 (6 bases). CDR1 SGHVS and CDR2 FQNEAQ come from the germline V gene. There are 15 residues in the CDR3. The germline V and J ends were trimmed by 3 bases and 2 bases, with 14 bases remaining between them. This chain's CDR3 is CASSLGRLGPYEQYF. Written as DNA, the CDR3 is TGTGCCAGCAGCTTGGGACGACTAGGGCCCTACGAGCAGTACTTC. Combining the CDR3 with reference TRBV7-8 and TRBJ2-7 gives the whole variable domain GAGVSQSPRYKVAKRGQDVALRCDPISGHVSLFWYQQALGQGPEFLTYFQNEAQLDKSGLPSDRFFAERPEGSVSTLKIQRTQQEDSAVYLCASSLGRLGPYEQYFGPGTRLTVT.

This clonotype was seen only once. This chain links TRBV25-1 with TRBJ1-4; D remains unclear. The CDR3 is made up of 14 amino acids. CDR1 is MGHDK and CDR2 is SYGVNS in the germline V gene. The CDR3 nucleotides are TGTGCTAGAGATCCGGACCGGCGCCAGGAAAAACTGTTTTTT. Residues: CARDPDRRQEKLFF.

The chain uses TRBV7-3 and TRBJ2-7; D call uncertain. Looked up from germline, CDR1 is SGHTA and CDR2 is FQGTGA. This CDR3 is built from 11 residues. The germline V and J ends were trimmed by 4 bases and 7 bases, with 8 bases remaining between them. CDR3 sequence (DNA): TGTGCCAGCAGCTGGAGTGGGGAGCAGTACTTC. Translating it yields CASSWSGEQYF.

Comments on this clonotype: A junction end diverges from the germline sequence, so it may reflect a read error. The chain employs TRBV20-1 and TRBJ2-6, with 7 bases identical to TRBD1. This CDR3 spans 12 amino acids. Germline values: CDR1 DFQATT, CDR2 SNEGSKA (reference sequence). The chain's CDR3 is CSAEGQPNTEAF. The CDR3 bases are TGCAGTGCAGAGGGACAGCCGAACACTGAAGCTTTC.

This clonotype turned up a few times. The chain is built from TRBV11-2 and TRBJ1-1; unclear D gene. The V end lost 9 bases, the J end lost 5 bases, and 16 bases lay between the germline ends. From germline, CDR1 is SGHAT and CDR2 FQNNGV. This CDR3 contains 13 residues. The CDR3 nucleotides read TGTGCCAGTAGTATACGAAGGCAGACTGAAGCTTTCTTT. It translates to CASSIRRQTEAFF.

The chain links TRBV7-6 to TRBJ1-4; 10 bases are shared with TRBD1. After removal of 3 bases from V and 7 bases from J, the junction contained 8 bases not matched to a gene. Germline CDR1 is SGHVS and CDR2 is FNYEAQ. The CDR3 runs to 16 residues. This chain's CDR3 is CASSLDGTGVAEKLFF. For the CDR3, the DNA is TGTGCCAGCAGCTTGGACGGGACAGGGGTTGCTGAAAAACTGTTTTTT.

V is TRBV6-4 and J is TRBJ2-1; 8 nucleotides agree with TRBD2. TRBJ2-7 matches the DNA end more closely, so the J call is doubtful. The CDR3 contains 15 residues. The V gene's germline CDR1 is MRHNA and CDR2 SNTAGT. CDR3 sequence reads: CASSAERGSYNEQYF. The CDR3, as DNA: TGTGCCAGCAGTGCCGAGCGGGGGTCCTACAATGAGCAGTACTTC.

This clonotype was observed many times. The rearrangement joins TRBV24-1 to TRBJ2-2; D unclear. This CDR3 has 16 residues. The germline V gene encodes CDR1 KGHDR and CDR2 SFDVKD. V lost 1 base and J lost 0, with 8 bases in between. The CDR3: CATSDFRVPNTGELFF. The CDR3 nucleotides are TGTGCCACCAGTGATTTTAGAGTTCCGAACACCGGGGAGCTGTTTTTT.

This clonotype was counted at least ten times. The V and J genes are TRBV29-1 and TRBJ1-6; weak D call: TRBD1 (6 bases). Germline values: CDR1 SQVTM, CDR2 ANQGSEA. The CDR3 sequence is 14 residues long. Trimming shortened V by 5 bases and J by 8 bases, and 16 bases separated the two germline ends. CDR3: CSVLTGFLDSPLHF. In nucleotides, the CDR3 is TGCAGCGTTCTAACAGGGTTTCTTGATTCACCCCTCCACTTT.

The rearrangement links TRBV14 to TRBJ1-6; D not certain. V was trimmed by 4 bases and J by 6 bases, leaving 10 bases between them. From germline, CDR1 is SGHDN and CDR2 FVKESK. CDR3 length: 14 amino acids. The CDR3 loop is CASSPAGINSPLHF. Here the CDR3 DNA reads TGTGCCAGCAGCCCCGCGGGGATTAATTCACCCCTCCACTTT.

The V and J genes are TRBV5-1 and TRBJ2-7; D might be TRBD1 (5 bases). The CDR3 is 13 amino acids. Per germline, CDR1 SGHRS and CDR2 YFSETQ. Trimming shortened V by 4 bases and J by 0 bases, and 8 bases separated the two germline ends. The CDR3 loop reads CASSQGSSYEQYF. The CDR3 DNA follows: TGCGCCAGCAGCCAGGGTAGCTCCTACGAGCAGTACTTC.

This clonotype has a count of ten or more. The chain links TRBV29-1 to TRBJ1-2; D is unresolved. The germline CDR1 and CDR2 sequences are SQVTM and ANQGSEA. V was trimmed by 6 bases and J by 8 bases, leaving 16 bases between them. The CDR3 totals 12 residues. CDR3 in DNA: TGCAGCGTCGGACCCATTCGAGGCGGCTACACCTTC. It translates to CSVGPIRGGYTF.